This TCR beta chain is drawn from a study of cytomegalovirus exposure and HLA in healthy donors. PCR employed 60 Vbeta and 13 Jbeta primers. Only in-frame clones appear in the TCRdb table, and some are missing; sequencing was by immunoSEQ multiplex PCR. The sample has about 140,000 clones; around four fifths are singletons. The CDR3 covers 18 residues. Looked up from germline, CDR1 is MDHEN and CDR2 is SYDVKM. Trimming pared 4 bases from V and 3 bases from J, leaving 24 bases between. The receptor comes from a boy aged 2 to 9 in good health and CMV-seronegative. Specimen: PBMCs. The chain uses TRBV28 and TRBJ1-2, with D maybe TRBD1 (5 bases). The CDR3 sequence is CASSSPMKTASTYYGYTF. CDR3 bases: TGTGCCAGCAGTTCACCTATGAAGACAGCTTCCACATACTATGGCTACACCTTC.